This T cell receptor beta chain emerged from a study of cytomegalovirus exposure and HLA in healthy donors. Study information: The approximately 120 validation repertoires used the same platform as the approximately 670 first-cohort repertoires (as reported by a later analysis).

The donors were members of the roughly 120-subject validation cohort (separate from the approximately 670-subject first cohort). The trim removed 3 bases at V and 4 bases at J, leaving 8 bases unmatched. The length of the CDR3 is 15 residues. The germline CDR1 and CDR2 sequences are MNHNS and SASEGT. This clone is categorized as medium-sized. Sequencing used immunoSEQ multiplex PCR; TCRdb keeps in-frame clones, though not all of them. The sample has about 110,000 clones, roughly 90% seen once. The sequenced sample consisted of PBMCs. The V call is TRBV6-1, the J call TRBJ1-1, with 7 nucleotides matching TRBD1. The receptor was isolated from a woman aged 18-29 years in good health and CMV-seronegative. The CDR3 DNA reads TGTGCCAGCAGTGAGGAGGGGGCGGGTTTCACTGAAGCTTTCTTT. It is translated as CASSEEGAGFTEAFF.